This is a list of T cell receptor beta chains from one sample in a study of blood T cell repertoires in COVID-19. Profiling relied on immunoSEQ multiplex PCR, and the TCRdb table lists in-frame clones only, not all of them. The sample lists roughly 130,000 clones; roughly 88% were seen once. Sequencing used peripheral blood. The receptors were sampled from a man between 40 and 49 years old with acute or convalescent COVID-19. Each CDR3 is given with its conserved first and last residue. D genes are given only for firm matches. Rows may omit the clone size; those that give it use once, few, many or a size class.

TRBJ2-2,TRBV5-3,NA,NA,TGTGCCAGAACCGAGAGGGGCGGGACCAACACCGGGGAGCTGTTTTTT,CARTERGGTNTGELFF
TRBJ1-2,TRBV28,NA,NA,TGTGCCAGCAGCGACGGAGGGTTGAAGGACTATGGCTACACCTTC,CASSDGGLKDYGYTF
TRBJ1-2,TRBV6-6,few,TRBD1,TGTGCCAGCAATATAGACCGGGACAGGGCCCACTACACCTTC,CASNIDRDRAHYTF
TRBJ2-5,TRBV15,NA,TRBD2,TGTGCCACCAACAGCATCGCGGGGGGCGGGACCCAGTACTTC,CATNSIAGGGTQYF
TRBJ1-1,TRBV19,NA,NA,TGTGCCAGTAGTATAGTTTCACCGCGGAACACTGAAGCTTTCTTT,CASSIVSPRNTEAFF
TRBJ1-3,TRBV5-8,NA,NA,TGTGCCAGCAGCCAGGGTTTATATGGAAACACCATATATTTT,CASSQGLYGNTIYF
TRBJ2-5,TRBV5-1,NA,TRBD2,TGCGCCAGCAGCTTGGGCACCGGGGGGGGTGAGACCCAGTACTTC,CASSLGTGGGETQYF
TRBJ1-3,TRBV7-9,few,NA,TGTGCCAGCAGCTACTATAGCGGCACCATATATTTT,CASSYYSGTIYF
TRBJ1-1,TRBV3-1/TRBV3-2,NA,TRBD1,TGTGCCAGCAGGGACAGGGGCTTCACTGAAGCTTTCTTT,CASRDRGFTEAFF
TRBJ1-5,TRBV5-6,once,TRBD1,TGTGCCAGCAGCTTGGCCCGGGACAGGCGAGCGGATAGCAATCAGCCCCAGCATTTT,CASSLARDRRADSNQPQHF
TRBJ2-1,TRBV4-1,NA,TRBD2,TGCGCCAGCAGCCAACCCCGGGACTATGATTCAGCGGAGCAGTTCTTC,CASSQPRDYDSAEQFF
TRBJ2-5,TRBV4-2,NA,NA,TGTGCCAGCAGCCGGGTCGTAGCAGAGACCCAGTACTTC,CASSRVVAETQYF
TRBJ2-7,TRBV9,NA,TRBD1,TGTGCCAGCAGCGTCGGACAGGGGCAGTTGTACGAGCAGTACTTC,CASSVGQGQLYEQYF
TRBJ2-3,TRBV4-1,NA,TRBD2,TGCGCCAGCAGCCAATGGACTAGCACCGAGCGGGGCACAGATACGCAGTATTTT,CASSQWTSTERGTDTQYF
TRBJ2-5,TRBV18,NA,NA,TGTGCCAGCTCACCGAGGGGAACCGGGACACAAGAGACCCAGTACTTC,CASSPRGTGTQETQYF
TRBJ1-5,TRBV4-2,few,NA,TGTGCCAGCAGCCAAGATTCAGGAATTCGTAATCAGCCCCAGCATTTT,CASSQDSGIRNQPQHF
TRBJ2-6,TRBV12-5,NA,TRBD1,TGTGCTAGTGGTTTGGTCACAGGGGCTGGGGCCAACGTCCTGACTTTC,CASGLVTGAGANVLTF
TRBJ2-3,TRBV2,NA,NA,TGTGCCAGCAGGCGACTACCAACTAGCACAGATACGCAGTATTTT,CASRRLPTSTDTQYF
TRBJ1-2,TRBV5-1,NA,NA,TGCGCCAGCAGCTTGCCCACAGGGAGTAACTATGGCTACACCTTC,CASSLPTGSNYGYTF
TRBJ2-7,TRBV19,NA,TRBD1,TGTGCCAGTAGAGGCCCAGGGGGATCCGAGCAGTACTTC,CASRGPGGSEQYF
TRBJ2-5,TRBV3-1/TRBV3-2,NA,NA,TGTGCCAGCAGCCAAGATTGGGCGACCCAGTACTTC,CASSQDWATQYF
TRBJ1-5,TRBV5-8,NA,TRBD1,TGTGCCAGCAGCCTTACAGGGGTCGGGTTCAATCAGCCCCAGCATTTT,CASSLTGVGFNQPQHF
TRBJ2-3,TRBV11-2,NA,TRBD2,TGTGCCAGCAGCTTTCGTCGGACTAGCGGAACTAGCACAGATACGCAGTATTTT,CASSFRRTSGTSTDTQYF
TRBJ2-5,TRBV27,NA,NA,TGTGCCAGCAGTTTGCGACAGGACCAAGAGACCCAGTACTTC,CASSLRQDQETQYF
TRBJ2-1,TRBV5-1,few,TRBD2,TGCGCCAGCAGCTTGCCCCGACTAGCGGGGGACAATGAGCAGTTCTTC,CASSLPRLAGDNEQFF
TRBJ2-3,TRBV7-8,NA,TRBD1,TGTGCCAGCAGCTTGGGACAGGGGCGCACAGATACGCAGTATTTT,CASSLGQGRTDTQYF
TRBJ2-1,TRBV3-1/TRBV3-2,NA,TRBD2,TGTGCCAGCAGCCAAGGGTCGGGCGGATGGGGGGGAAGTGAGCAGTTCTTC,CASSQGSGGWGGSEQFF
TRBJ2-7,TRBV2,NA,TRBD1,TGTGCCAGCAGCCTGGGACAGGAAGCTTCCTACGAGCAGTACTTC,CASSLGQEASYEQYF